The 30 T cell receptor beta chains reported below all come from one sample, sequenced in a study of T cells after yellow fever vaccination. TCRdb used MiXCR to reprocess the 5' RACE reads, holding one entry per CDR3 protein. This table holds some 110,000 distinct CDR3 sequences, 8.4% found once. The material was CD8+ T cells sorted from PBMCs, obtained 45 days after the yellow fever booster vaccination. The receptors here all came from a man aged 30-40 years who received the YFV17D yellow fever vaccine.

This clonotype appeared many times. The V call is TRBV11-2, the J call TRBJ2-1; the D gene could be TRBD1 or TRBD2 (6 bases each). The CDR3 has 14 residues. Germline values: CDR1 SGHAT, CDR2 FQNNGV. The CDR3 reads CVTEGGGPAWEQFF. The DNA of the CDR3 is TGTGTGACAGAAGGGGGAGGACCAGCCTGGGAGCAGTTCTTC. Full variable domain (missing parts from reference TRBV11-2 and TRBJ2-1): EAGVAQSPRYKIIEKRQSVAFWCNPISGHATLYWYQQILGQGPKLLIQFQNNGVVDDSQLPKDRFSAERLKGVDSTLKIQPAKLEDSAVYLCVTEGGGPAWEQFFGPGTRLTVL.

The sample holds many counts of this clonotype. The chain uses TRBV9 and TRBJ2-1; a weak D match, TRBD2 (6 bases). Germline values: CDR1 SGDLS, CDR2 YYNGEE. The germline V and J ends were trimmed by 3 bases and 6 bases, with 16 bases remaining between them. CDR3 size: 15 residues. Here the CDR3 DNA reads TGTGCCAGCAGCGCCCCCCCCGGGAGCAGCAATGAGCAGTTCTTC. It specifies CASSAPPGSSNEQFF.

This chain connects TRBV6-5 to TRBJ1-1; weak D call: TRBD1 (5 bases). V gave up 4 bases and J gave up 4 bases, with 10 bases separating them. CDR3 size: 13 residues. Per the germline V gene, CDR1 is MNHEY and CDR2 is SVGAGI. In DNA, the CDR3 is TGTGCCAGCAGTTGGCCAGGGAGCACTGAAGCTTTCTTT. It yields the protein CASSWPGSTEAFF.

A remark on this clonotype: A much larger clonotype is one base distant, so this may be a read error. The CDR3 sequence: CASSLVLGRGHETQYF. CDR3 coding DNA: TGTGCCAGCAGTTTAGTTCTGGGCAGGGGGCACGAGACCCAGTACTTC. The rearrangement links TRBV28 to TRBJ2-5; TRBD1 agrees at 8 bases. CDR1 and CDR2 from the germline V gene are MDHEN and SYDVKM. After removal of 2 bases from V and 5 bases from J, the junction contained 10 bases not matched to a gene. This CDR3 is built from 16 residues.

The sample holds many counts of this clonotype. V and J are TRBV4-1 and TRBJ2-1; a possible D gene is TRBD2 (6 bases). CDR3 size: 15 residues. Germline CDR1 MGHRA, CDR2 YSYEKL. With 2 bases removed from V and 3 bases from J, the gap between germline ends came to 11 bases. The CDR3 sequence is CASSQSGTYYNEQFF. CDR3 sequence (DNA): TGCGCCAGCAGCCAATCCGGGACTTACTACAATGAGCAGTTCTTC.

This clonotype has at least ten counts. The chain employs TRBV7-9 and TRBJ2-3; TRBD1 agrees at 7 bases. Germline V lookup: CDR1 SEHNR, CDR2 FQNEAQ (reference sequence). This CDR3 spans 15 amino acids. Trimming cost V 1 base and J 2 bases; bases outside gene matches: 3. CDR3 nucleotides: TGTGCCAGCAGCTTAGTCCAGGGGGTCACAGATACGCAGTATTTT. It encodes CASSLVQGVTDTQYF.

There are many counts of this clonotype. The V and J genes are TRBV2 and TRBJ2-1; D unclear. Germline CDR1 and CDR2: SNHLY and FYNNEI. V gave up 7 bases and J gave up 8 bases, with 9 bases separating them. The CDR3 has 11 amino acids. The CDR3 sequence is CASMKRDEQFF. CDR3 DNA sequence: TGTGCCAGCATGAAGAGAGATGAGCAGTTCTTC. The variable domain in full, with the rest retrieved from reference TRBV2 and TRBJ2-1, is EPEVTQTPSHQVTQMGQEVILRCVPISNHLYFYWYRQILGQKVEFLVSFYNNEISEKSEIFDDQFSVERPDGSNFTLKIRSTKLEDSAMYFCASMKRDEQFFGPGTRLTVL.

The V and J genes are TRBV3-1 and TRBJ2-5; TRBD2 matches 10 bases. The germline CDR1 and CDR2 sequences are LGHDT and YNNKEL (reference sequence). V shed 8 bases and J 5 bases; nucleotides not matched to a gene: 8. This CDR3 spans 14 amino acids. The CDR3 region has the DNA TGTGCCAGCCAGCAGCGGGAGGGCAGTGAGACCCAGTACTTC. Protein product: CASQQREGSETQYF.

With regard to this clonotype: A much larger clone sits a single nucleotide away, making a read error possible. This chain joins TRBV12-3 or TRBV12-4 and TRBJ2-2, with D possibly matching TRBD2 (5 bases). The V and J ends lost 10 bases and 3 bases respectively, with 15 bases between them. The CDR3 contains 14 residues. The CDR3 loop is CATAAEGHTGELFF. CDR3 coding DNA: TGTGCCACCGCGGCAGAGGGCCACACCGGGGAGCTGTTTTTT.

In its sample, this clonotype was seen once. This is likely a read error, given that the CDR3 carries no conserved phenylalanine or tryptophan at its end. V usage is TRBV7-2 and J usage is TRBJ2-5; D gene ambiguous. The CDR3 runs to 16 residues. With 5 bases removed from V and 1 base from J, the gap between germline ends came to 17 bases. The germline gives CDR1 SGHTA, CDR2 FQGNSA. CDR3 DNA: TGTGCCAGCAGCCCTGCCCCGGTGGCAGCCCAAGAGACCCAGTACCTC. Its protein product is CASSPAPVAAQETQYL.

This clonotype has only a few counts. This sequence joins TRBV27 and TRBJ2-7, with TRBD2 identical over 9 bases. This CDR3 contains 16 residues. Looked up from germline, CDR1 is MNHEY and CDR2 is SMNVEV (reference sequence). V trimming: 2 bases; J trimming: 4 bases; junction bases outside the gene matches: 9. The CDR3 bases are TGTGCCAGCAGTTTAGAAGGGACTAGCAACAGGTACGAGCAGTACTTC. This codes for CASSLEGTSNRYEQYF.

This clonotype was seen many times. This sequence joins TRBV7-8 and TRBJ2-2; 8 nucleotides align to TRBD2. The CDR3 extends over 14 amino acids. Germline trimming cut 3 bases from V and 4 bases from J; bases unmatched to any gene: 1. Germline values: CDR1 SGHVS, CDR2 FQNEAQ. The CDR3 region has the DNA TGTGCCAGCAGCTTGGGGACTAGCACCGGGGAGCTGTTTTTT. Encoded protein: CASSLGTSTGELFF.

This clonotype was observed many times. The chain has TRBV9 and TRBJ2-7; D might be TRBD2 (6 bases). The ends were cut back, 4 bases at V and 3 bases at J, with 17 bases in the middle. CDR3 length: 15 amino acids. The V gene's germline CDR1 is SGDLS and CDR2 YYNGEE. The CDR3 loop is CASSPQGGILYEQYF. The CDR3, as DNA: TGTGCCAGCAGCCCCCAAGGAGGGATTCTCTACGAGCAGTACTTC.

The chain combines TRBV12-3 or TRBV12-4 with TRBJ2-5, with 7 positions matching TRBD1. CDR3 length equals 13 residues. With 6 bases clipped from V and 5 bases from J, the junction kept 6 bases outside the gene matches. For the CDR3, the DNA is TGTGCCAGCAGCCCGACAGGGATCGAGACCCAGTACTTC. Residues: CASSPTGIETQYF.

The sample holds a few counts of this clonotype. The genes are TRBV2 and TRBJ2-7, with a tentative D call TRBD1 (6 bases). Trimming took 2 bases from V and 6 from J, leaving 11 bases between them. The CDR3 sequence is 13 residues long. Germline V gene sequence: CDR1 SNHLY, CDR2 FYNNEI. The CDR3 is CASSEFRGSEQYF. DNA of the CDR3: TGTGCCAGCAGTGAATTTAGGGGGAGCGAGCAGTACTTC.

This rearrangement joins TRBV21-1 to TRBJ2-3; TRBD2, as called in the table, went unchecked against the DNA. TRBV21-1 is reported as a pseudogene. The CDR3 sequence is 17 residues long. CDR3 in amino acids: CASSPKRGPVGTDTRYF. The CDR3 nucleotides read TGTGCCAGCAGCCCTAAGAGGGGCCCAGTGGGCACAGATACGCGGTATTTT.

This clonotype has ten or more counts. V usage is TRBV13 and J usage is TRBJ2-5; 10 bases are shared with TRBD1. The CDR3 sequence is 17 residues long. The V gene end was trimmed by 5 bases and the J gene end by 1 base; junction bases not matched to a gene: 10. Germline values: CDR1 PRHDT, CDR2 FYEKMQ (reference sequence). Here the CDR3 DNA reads TGTGCCAGCAGCCTGCGACAGGGGGCATGGAGCCAAGAGACCCAGTACTTC. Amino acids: CASSLRQGAWSQETQYF.

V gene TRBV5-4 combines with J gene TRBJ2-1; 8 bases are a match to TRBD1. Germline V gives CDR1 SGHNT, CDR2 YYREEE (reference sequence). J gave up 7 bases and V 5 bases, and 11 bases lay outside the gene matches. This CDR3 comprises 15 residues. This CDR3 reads CASRLDRGLGNEQFF. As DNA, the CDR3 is TGTGCCAGCAGGCTTGACAGGGGTTTGGGGAATGAGCAGTTCTTC.

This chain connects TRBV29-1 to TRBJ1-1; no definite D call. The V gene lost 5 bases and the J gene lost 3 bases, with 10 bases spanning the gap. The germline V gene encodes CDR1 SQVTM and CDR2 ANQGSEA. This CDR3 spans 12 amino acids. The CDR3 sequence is CSVRVWDTEAFF. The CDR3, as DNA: TGCAGCGTTCGGGTGTGGGACACTGAAGCTTTCTTT.

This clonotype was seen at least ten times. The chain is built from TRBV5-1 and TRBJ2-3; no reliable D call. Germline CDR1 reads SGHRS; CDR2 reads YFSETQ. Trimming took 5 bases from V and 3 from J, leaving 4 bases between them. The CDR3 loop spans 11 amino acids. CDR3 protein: CASSSTDTQYF. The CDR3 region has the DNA TGCGCCAGCAGTTCTACAGATACGCAGTATTTT.

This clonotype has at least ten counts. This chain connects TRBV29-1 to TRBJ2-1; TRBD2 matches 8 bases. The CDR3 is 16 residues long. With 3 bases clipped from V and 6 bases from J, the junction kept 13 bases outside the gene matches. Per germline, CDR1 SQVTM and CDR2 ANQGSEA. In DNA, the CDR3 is TGCAGCGTTGAGGGAATAGCGGGAACCACTAGCAATGAGCAGTTCTTC. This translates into CSVEGIAGTTSNEQFF.

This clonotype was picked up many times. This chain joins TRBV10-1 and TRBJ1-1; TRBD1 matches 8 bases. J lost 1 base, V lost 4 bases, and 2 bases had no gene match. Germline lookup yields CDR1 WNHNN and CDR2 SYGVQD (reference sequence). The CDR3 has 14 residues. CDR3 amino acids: CASSGDRQNTEAFF. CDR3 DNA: TGCGCCAGCAGTGGGGACAGGCAGAACACTGAAGCTTTCTTT.

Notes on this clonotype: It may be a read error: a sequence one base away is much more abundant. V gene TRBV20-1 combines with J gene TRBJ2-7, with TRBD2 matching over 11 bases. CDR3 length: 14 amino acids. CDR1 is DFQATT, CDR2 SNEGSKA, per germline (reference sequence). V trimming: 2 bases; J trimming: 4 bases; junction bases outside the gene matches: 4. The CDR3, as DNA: TGCAGTGCTAGAAGAGTAGCGGGAGGGTACGAGCAGTACTTC. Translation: CSARRVAGGYEQYF.

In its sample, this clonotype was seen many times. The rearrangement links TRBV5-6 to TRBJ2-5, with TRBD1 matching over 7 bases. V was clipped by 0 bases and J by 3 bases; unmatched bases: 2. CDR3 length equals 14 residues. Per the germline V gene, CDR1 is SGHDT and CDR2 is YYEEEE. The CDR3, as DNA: TGTGCCAGCAGCTTGGCGACAGGGAAAGAGACCCAGTACTTC. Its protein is CASSLATGKETQYF.

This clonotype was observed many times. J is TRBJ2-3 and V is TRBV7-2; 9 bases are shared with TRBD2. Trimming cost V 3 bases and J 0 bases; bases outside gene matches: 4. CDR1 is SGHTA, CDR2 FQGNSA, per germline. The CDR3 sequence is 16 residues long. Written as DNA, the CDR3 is TGTGCCAGCAGCTTTCTAGCGGGGACTAGCACAGATACGCAGTATTTT. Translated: CASSFLAGTSTDTQYF.

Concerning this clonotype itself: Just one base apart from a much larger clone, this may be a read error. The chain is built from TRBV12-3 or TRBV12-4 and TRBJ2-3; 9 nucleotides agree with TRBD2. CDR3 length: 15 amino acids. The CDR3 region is CAGSTGGLATDTQYF. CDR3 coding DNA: TGTGCCGGCAGTACCGGAGGACTAGCGACAGATACGCAGTATTTT.

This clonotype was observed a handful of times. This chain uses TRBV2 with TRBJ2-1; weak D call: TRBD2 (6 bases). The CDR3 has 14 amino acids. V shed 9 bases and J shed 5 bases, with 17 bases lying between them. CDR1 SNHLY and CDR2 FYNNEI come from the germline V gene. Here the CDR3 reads CARGLAVINNEQFF. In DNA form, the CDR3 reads TGTGCCAGGGGGTTAGCGGTCATAAACAATGAGCAGTTCTTC.

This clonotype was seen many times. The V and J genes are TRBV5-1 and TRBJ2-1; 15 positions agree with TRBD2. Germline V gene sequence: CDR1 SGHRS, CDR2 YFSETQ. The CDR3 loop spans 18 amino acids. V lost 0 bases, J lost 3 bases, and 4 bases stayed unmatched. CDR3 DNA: TGCGCCAGCAGCTTGGCCGGGACTAGCGGGAGGAACTACAATGAGCAGTTCTTC. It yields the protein CASSLAGTSGRNYNEQFF.

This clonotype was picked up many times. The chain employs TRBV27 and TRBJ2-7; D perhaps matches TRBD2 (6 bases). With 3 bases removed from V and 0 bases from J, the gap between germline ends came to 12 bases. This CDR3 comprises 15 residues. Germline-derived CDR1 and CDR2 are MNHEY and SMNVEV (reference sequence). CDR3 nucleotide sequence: TGTGCCAGCAGTTTGAGAGCGGGCTCCTCCTACGAGCAGTACTTC. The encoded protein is CASSLRAGSSYEQYF.

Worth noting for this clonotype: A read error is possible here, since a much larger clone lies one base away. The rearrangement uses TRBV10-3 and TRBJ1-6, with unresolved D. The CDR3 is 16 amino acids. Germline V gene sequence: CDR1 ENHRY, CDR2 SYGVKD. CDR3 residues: CAISETDVEYNSPIHF. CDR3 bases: TGTGCCATCAGTGAGACAGACGTCGAGTATAATTCACCCATCCACTTT.